These T cell receptor beta chains were read from a single sample in a study of blood T cells in healthy people across ages. Via MiXCR, TCRdb re-called the 5' RACE reads, giving one row per CDR3 protein. The data contain around 990,000 distinct CDR3 sequences, approximately 38% of them seen just once; the ten biggest clones take up about 12%. The material sequenced was blood. These receptors all come from a man in his late teens or twenties in good health. Each CDR3 is given with its conserved first and last residue. A D gene is named only where the DNA matches it firmly. Where a row states a size, it is once, few, many or the class of an expanded clone; other rows omit it.

V,J,size,D,DNA,CDR3
TRBV6-6,TRBJ1-2,-,-,TGTGCCAGCAGCAACACGTTGGGGGGAGATTATGGCTACACCTTC,CASSNTLGGDYGYTF
TRBV10-3,TRBJ2-7,-,TRBD2,TGTGCCATCGGAGGCGGGGGGGCCAATGAGCAGTACTTC,CAIGGGGANEQYF
TRBV10-3,TRBJ1-1,-,TRBD1,TGTGCCATCAGTGACCCCCGGGACAGGGCCGCGTCGGCCACTGAAGCTTTCTTT,CAISDPRDRAASATEAFF
TRBV6-1,TRBJ1-5,-,-,TGTGCCAGCAGTGAAGCAACAGCAAGGAATCAGCCCCAGCATTTT,CASSEATARNQPQHF
TRBV27,TRBJ2-1,-,-,TGTGCCAGCAGTTTAAGGTGGCAGATTCTACTCAATGAGCAGTTCTTC,CASSLRWQILLNEQFF
TRBV6-2/TRBV6-3,TRBJ2-3,few,TRBD2,TGTGCCAGCAGTTACCGAGGACTAGCGCCAAGCAGGGATACGCAGTATTTT,CASSYRGLAPSRDTQYF
TRBV3-1,TRBJ2-7,-,-,TGTGCCAGCAGCCCATCCCAAGTGGGGGGAGAATTGAAGCAGTACTTC,CASSPSQVGGELKQYF
TRBV6-1,TRBJ2-1,-,-,TGTGCCAGCAGTGAAGAACGAACGTACAATGAGCAGTTCTTC,CASSEERTYNEQFF
TRBV4-3,TRBJ2-1,many,TRBD2,TGCGCCAGCAGCCAAGATGCGGGGGGCTATGTCTCCTACAATGAGCAGTTCTTC,CASSQDAGGYVSYNEQFF
TRBV18,TRBJ2-1,-,TRBD1,TGTGCCAGCTCACCACCGACAGGGAGCCCCAATGAGCAGTTCTTC,CASSPPTGSPNEQFF
TRBV10-3,TRBJ2-3,few,-,TGTGCCATCAGTGACCCCACAGATACGCAGTATTTT,CAISDPTDTQYF
TRBV25-1,TRBJ1-4,many,-,TGTGCCAGCAGTGACGACCGGCAGTGGCTGTTTTTT,CASSDDRQWLFF
TRBV29-1,TRBJ2-5,few,TRBD2,TGCAGCGTTGAAGGACTAGCGAAAGAAGAGACCCAGTACTTC,CSVEGLAKEETQYF